A selection of T cell receptor beta chains follows, all from one sample in a study of cytomegalovirus exposure and HLA in healthy donors. Assay used: immunoSEQ multiplex PCR; TCRdb lists only in-frame clones, some missing. Of approximately 150,000 clones listed, roughly 66% were seen once; the top ten hold 1.6%. Sequenced input: PBMCs. The receptors were gathered from a woman between 18 and 30 years old in good health and CMV-seronegative. CDR3s include the opening cysteine and the closing phenylalanine or tryptophan. The D gene is left open where the match is weak. Expanded clones get a size class; other rows say once, few or many, or leave the size out.

D gene	V gene	clone size	J gene	CDR3 protein	CDR3 DNA
.	TRBV7-6	.	TRBJ1-6	CASSPWGRTVNSPLHF	TGTGCCAGCAGCCCCTGGGGTCGGACAGTTAATTCACCCCTCCACTTT
.	TRBV4-3	.	TRBJ2-2	CASARGRTGELFF	TGCGCCAGCGCCAGGGGTAGAACCGGGGAGCTGTTTTTT
.	TRBV19	.	TRBJ1-1	CASTETAFSAGSIF	TGTGCCAGTACCGAAACGGCTTTCTCGGCAGGCTCAATCTTT
TRBD1	TRBV28	.	TRBJ1-5	CASSLDREGNQPQHF	TGTGCCAGCAGTTTAGACAGGGAGGGCAATCAGCCCCAGCATTTT
.	TRBV18	.	TRBJ1-5	CASSPRRGNQPQHF	TGTGCCAGCTCACCACGGAGAGGCAATCAGCCCCAGCATTTT
.	TRBV5-6	.	TRBJ2-7	CASSLGQTITYEQYF	TGTGCCAGCAGCCTCGGACAGACGATTACCTACGAGCAGTACTTC
.	TRBV6-6	.	TRBJ1-1	CASSYPDSLNTEAFF	TGTGCCAGCAGTTACCCGGACAGTTTGAACACTGAAGCTTTCTTT
.	TRBV5-1	.	TRBJ1-3	CASSLAGVHSSGNTIYF	TGCGCCAGCAGCTTAGCGGGGGTCCATTCCTCTGGAAACACCATATATTTT
TRBD2	TRBV4-3	.	TRBJ2-3	CASSQGTSGVSDTQYF	TGCGCCAGCAGCCAGGGGACTAGCGGGGTCTCAGATACGCAGTATTTT
TRBD1	TRBV4-3	.	TRBJ2-3	CASSQDYRTGGPDTQYF	TGCGCCAGCAGCCAAGATTACAGGACAGGGGGACCAGATACGCAGTATTTT
TRBD1	TRBV7-2	.	TRBJ2-7	CASRYPGQGSYEQYF	TGTGCCAGCAGGTATCCGGGACAGGGATCCTACGAGCAGTACTTC
.	TRBV4-3	.	TRBJ2-1	CASSQGRRLNYNEQFF	TGCGCCAGCAGCCAAGGCAGGCGCCTGAACTACAATGAGCAGTTCTTC
.	TRBV6-5	.	TRBJ1-2	CASSYSGGQPGGYTF	TGTGCCAGCAGTTACTCGGGGGGGCAGCCGGGTGGCTACACCTTC
.	TRBV4-3	.	TRBJ1-3	CASSQDPGQSSGNTIYF	TGCGCCAGCAGCCAAGATCCCGGACAGAGCTCTGGAAACACCATATATTTT
.	TRBV5-1	.	TRBJ2-2	CASTPSGANTGELFF	TGCGCCAGCACCCCGTCCGGGGCGAACACCGGGGAGCTGTTTTTT
TRBD1	TRBV5-1	.	TRBJ1-2	CASSLDRGEGGYTF	TGCGCCAGCAGCTTAGACAGGGGAGAAGGGGGCTACACCTTC
.	TRBV9	.	TRBJ1-1	CASSEQGNTEAFF	TGTGCCAGCAGCGAACAGGGGAACACTGAAGCTTTCTTT
.	TRBV19	.	TRBJ1-1	CASSIRTASEAFF	TGTGCCAGTAGTATAAGGACAGCCAGCGAAGCTTTCTTT
TRBD1	TRBV9	.	TRBJ2-7	CASSVEPQGTYEQYF	TGTGCCAGCAGCGTAGAGCCACAGGGGACCTACGAGCAGTACTTC
.	TRBV25-1	.	TRBJ2-5	CASSEYGRGETQYF	TGTGCCAGCAGTGAATATGGGAGGGGGGAGACCCAGTACTTC
.	TRBV5-1	.	TRBJ1-1	CASSPREDTEAFF	TGCGCCAGCTCCCCCCGGGAGGACACTGAAGCTTTCTTT
.	TRBV30	once	TRBJ1-1	CAWKGKKGTRGTEAFF	TGTGCCTGGAAGGGAAAGAAAGGAACACGGGGCACTGAAGCTTTCTTT
.	TRBV5-1	.	TRBJ2-7	CASSSTLYEQYF	TGCGCCAGCAGCTCGACATTGTACGAGCAGTACTTC
.	TRBV4-3	.	TRBJ1-2	CASSQDWGRNYGYTF	TGCGCCAGCAGCCAAGATTGGGGGCGGAACTATGGCTACACCTTC
TRBD1	TRBV27	.	TRBJ2-2	CASRTGTGARTGELFF	TGTGCCAGTCGGACCGGGACAGGGGCGCGCACCGGGGAGCTGTTTTTT
TRBD2	TRBV19	.	TRBJ2-5	CASSPPGTSGSETQYF	TGTGCCAGTAGTCCGCCCGGGACTAGCGGGAGCGAGACCCAGTACTTC
.	TRBV27	few	TRBJ1-2	CASSLNQQYYGYTF	TGTGCCAGCAGTTTAAATCAACAGTACTATGGCTACACCTTC